The T cell receptor (beta chain) described here comes from a study of CD8+CD57+ T cells in acquired aplastic anemia. On the study more broadly: CD4+ and CD8+ cells, once sorted, gave DNA averaging around 3.4 ug.

This clonotype was counted many times. Its antigen is unidentified. The germline CDR1 and CDR2 sequences are MGHRA and YSYEKL. CDR3 length: 13 residues. V was pared by 1 base and J by 7 bases, with 11 bases between. For CDR3 and TCR beta VDJ profiling, genomic DNA was the template used. Each CDR3 protein gets one entry after TCRdb re-called the reads with MiXCR. The data show 150,000 or so distinct CDR3 sequences, with about 60% seen just once and about 48% held by the top ten. Points from the study as a whole: The study identified roughly 31 CD8+ CDR3 sequences shared by patients and controls.

The chain employs TRBV4-1 and TRBJ2-7; no clear D gene. The sequencing sample was made of sorted CD4+, CD8+, or CD8+CD57+ T cells (not recorded which) from PBMCs. This TCR came from a human donor in good health. Here the CDR3 reads CASSQGGGWEQYF. The CDR3, as DNA: TGCGCCAGCAGCCAAGGGGGTGGGTGGGAGCAGTACTTC.